The 8 T cell receptor beta chains presented below share a single source sample, sequenced in a study of early T cells in non-severe SARS-CoV-2 infection. TCRdb analysed the 5' RACE reads with MiXCR anew, one entry per CDR3 protein. The sample includes some 80,000 distinct CDR3 sequences, about 5% of them seen just once. The sample in question was whole blood, obtained at baseline. The receptor set was obtained from an adult who was a healthcare worker with PCR-confirmed SARS-CoV-2 infection or an uninfected control (not recorded which).

The chain employs TRBV7-9 and TRBJ1-1, with D tentatively TRBD1 (5 bases). Germline V gives CDR1 SEHNR, CDR2 FQNEAQ (reference sequence). V was pared by 3 bases and J by 9 bases, with 17 bases between. The CDR3 length is 14 residues. CDR3 DNA sequence: TGTGCCAGCAGCTTTGAGGGTCAAGGGGCGAAAGCTTTCTTT. Amino acids: CASSFEGQGAKAFF.

The table lists this clonotype with many counts. V is TRBV12-5 and J is TRBJ2-7; tentatively, D is TRBD2 (6 bases). V was shortened by 4 bases and J by 7 bases, with 20 bases between the two germline ends. This CDR3 spans 15 amino acids. Germline V gives CDR1 LGHNT, CDR2 FRNRAP. CDR3 in amino acids: CASGSFSRERGEQYF. The CDR3 coding sequence is TGTGCTAGTGGTTCTTTTAGCCGGGAGAGAGGGGAGCAGTACTTC.

This rearrangement joins TRBV7-2 to TRBJ1-6; no reliable D call. V gave up 8 bases and J gave up 8 bases, with 19 bases separating them. CDR3 length equals 15 residues. The germline gives CDR1 SGHTA, CDR2 FQGNSA. CDR3 residues: CASPSGIGWDSPLHF. CDR3 nucleotides: TGTGCCAGCCCTTCCGGGATAGGATGGGATTCACCCCTCCACTTT.

The chain is built from TRBV2 and TRBJ2-1; D call uncertain. The CDR3 contains 12 residues. Trimming shortened V by 7 bases and J by 9 bases, and 13 bases separated the two germline ends. The V gene's germline CDR1 is SNHLY and CDR2 FYNNEI. Here the CDR3 reads CASNYIATEQFF. DNA for the CDR3: TGTGCCAGCAATTATATAGCCACTGAGCAGTTCTTC.

This clonotype turned up a few times. An end of the junction does not agree with germline; a read error may underlie this. The chain recombines TRBV30 with TRBJ1-5; D gene uncertain. Germline V lookup: CDR1 GTSNPN, CDR2 SVGIG (reference sequence). The CDR3 loop spans 15 amino acids. DNA for the CDR3: TGTGCCTGGAGGGGGTCGGGAGCGGGCAACCAGCCCCAGCATTTT. Its translation is CAWRGSGAGNQPQHF.

This clonotype was detected many times. J is TRBJ2-7 and V is TRBV29-1; 8 bases map to TRBD1. Unmatched junction bases numbered 13, after V lost 4 bases and J lost 5 bases. CDR1 is SQVTM, CDR2 ANQGSEA, per germline. The CDR3 extends over 15 amino acids. CDR3 DNA: TGCAGCGTTGGGCGGACAGGGTCCTCTTTCCACGAGCAGTACTTC. It codes for CSVGRTGSSFHEQYF.

This clonotype came up a few times. J is TRBJ2-5 and V is TRBV19; no firm D call. The CDR3 has 14 amino acids. Trimming cost V 7 bases and J 2 bases, with 14 bases left between them. In germline, CDR1 is LNHDA, CDR2 SQIVND (reference sequence). The CDR3 sequence: CASMASWGQETQYF. The CDR3 coding sequence is TGTGCCAGTATGGCAAGTTGGGGACAAGAGACCCAGTACTTC.

This clonotype has a count of ten or more. This chain connects TRBV7-9 to TRBJ2-1; 10 nucleotides agree with TRBD2. The V and J ends lost 1 base and 5 bases, in that order; junction bases with no gene match: 14. CDR3 size: 19 residues. CDR1 and CDR2 (germline): SEHNR, FQNEAQ (reference sequence). The CDR3 DNA sequence: TGTGCCAGCAGCTTAGACAGGCCCAGCGGGAGGGCCTCAGACAATGAGCAGTTCTTC. Translation gives CASSLDRPSGRASDNEQFF.